This is a list of T cell receptor beta chains from one sample in a study of monozygotic twins with inflammatory bowel disease. TCRdb derives one entry per CDR3 protein from the 5' RACE reads, leaving out DNA. The sample totals fewer than 450,000 distinct CDR3 sequences. The sequenced sample was blood. These receptors were collected from a human donor with ulcerative colitis or Crohn's disease, or a healthy co-twin of an affected twin (not recorded which). Both conserved end residues are part of each CDR3. Fields, in order: CDR3 protein, V gene, J gene.

CASLSNPQGELFF,TRBV27,TRBJ2-2
CASSFRDRGYNEQFF,TRBV12-3/TRBV12-4,TRBJ2-1
CASRLAGGLKNIQYF,TRBV28,TRBJ2-4
CASSRQGGEAFF,TRBV27,TRBJ1-1
CASRTRISTDTQYF,TRBV5-1,TRBJ2-3
CASAIDIVRGNEQFF,TRBV5-1,TRBJ2-1
CASSLASSGGFIDEQFF,TRBV12-3/TRBV12-4,TRBJ2-1
CASSFAGDATEAFF,TRBV5-1,TRBJ1-1
CASSFSAWSGELPAQYF,TRBV6-2/TRBV6-3,TRBJ2-3
CASSSGTGHSGANVLTF,TRBV3-1,TRBJ2-6
CASSDRGTDTQYF,TRBV6-4,TRBJ2-3